This T cell receptor beta chain was identified in a study of technical replicates of blood from several donors. The protocol was immunoSEQ multiplex PCR, while the TCRdb copy is restricted to in-frame clones and leaves out a portion. Found here are 65,000 to 95,000 clones, approximately 97% of them singletons; the top ten hold about 0.29%. The CDR3 length is 14 residues. V shed 6 bases, J shed 3 bases, and the junction held 5 bases outside the gene matches. Per germline, CDR1 MRHNA and CDR2 SNTAGT. The V gene is TRBV6-4, the J gene TRBJ1-1; 9 bases fit TRBD1. The specimen sequenced was T cells isolated from PBMCs. The receptor was derived from a human donor in good health. CDR3 amino acids: CASRRGDRDTEAFF. CDR3 nucleotide sequence: TGTGCCAGCAGGAGAGGGGACAGGGACACTGAAGCTTTCTTT.